This T cell receptor (beta chain) was sequenced in a study of identical twins. This CDR3 is 14 amino acids long. Trimming removed 6 bases from V and 5 bases from J; junction bases left unmatched: 5. Germline V gene data show CDR1 as SNHLY and CDR2 as FYNNEI. TCRdb reanalysed the 5' RACE reads using MiXCR and keeps one entry per CDR3 protein. The data contain 420,000 or so distinct CDR3 sequences, about 18% of them singletons. This TCR was sampled from a man aged 50 to 59 in good health. Material: naive T cells sorted from blood. The chain links TRBV2 to TRBJ2-1, with TRBD1 matching 9 bases. The CDR3 region is CASRGTGFNNEQFF. The DNA of the CDR3 is TGTGCCAGCAGGGGGACAGGGTTTAACAATGAGCAGTTCTTC.